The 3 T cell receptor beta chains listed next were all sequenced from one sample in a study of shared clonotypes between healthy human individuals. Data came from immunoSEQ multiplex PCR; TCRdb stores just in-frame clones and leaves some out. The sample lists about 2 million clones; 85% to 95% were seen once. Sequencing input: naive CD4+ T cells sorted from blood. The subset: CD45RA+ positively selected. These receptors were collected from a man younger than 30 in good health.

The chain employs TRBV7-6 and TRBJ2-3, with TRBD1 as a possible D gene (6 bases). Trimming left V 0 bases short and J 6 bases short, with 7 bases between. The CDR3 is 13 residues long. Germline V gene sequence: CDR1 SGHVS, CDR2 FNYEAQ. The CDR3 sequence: CASSLARGDTQYF. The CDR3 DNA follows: TGTGCCAGCAGCTTAGCTAGGGGGGATACGCAGTATTTT.

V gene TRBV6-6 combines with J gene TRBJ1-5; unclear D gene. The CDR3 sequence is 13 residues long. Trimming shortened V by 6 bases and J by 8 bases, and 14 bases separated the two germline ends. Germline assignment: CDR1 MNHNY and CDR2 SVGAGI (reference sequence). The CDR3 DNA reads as TGTGCCAGCAGCACCGAGGGTTTCAAGCCCCAGCATTTT. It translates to CASSTEGFKPQHF.

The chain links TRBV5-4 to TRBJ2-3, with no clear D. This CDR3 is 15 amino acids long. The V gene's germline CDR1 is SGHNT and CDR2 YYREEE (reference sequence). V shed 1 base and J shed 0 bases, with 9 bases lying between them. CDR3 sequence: CASSLRGTSTDTQYF. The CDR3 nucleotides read TGTGCCAGCAGCTTGCGCGGAACTAGCACAGATACGCAGTATTTT.